Presented here are 29 T cell receptor beta chains from one specimen sequenced in a study of blood T cells in healthy people across ages (dated by TCRdb to the mid-2010s). The method was 5' RACE. The reads were generated on an Illumina HiSeq 2500. A second PCR of about 6 to 11 cycles was run with a J-beta primer mix and a sample-barcoded 5' primer. TCRdb itself trimmed the public reads at Q25 with fastp, ran MiXCR and retained productive beta chains. Here each entry gathers all rows of one CDR3 protein and keeps the most common genes and DNA. Present in this sample are fewer than 900,000 distinct CDR3 sequences, roughly 45% of which were seen just once. The ten largest clones represent 20% to 25% of the sample. The sequencing sample was made of blood. The origin of the receptors is a woman aged 60-75 years in good health.

The chain employs TRBV20-1 and TRBJ2-2; 11 bases fit TRBD2. Germline V lookup: CDR1 DFQATT, CDR2 SNEGSKA (reference sequence). The CDR3 runs 16 residues. The ends lost 3 bases at V and 3 bases at J; junction bases unmatched: 6. The CDR3 sequence is CSASGSGRAHTGELFF. In DNA, the CDR3 is TGCAGTGCTAGCGGTAGCGGGAGGGCCCACACCGGGGAGCTGTTTTTT.

The chain has TRBV4-2 and TRBJ1-5; 10 positions match TRBD1. Per the germline V gene, CDR1 is LGHNA and CDR2 is YNFKEQ. Unmatched junction bases numbered 10, after V lost 0 bases and J lost 2 bases. The CDR3 totals 19 residues. CDR3 sequence (DNA): TGTGCCAGCAGCCAAGATATCGGTGGGGGGACAGGGGGCAATCAGCCCCAGCATTTT. Its protein product is CASSQDIGGGTGGNQPQHF.

The chain combines TRBV20-1 with TRBJ2-1; D could derive from TRBD1 or TRBD2 (5 bases each). This CDR3 comprises 13 residues. The V end lost 6 bases, the J end lost 10 bases, and 19 bases lay between the germline ends. From germline, CDR1 is DFQATT and CDR2 SNEGSKA (reference sequence). CDR3 coding DNA: TGCAGTGCCCTGGGTGAGGGATGGGACGAGCAGTTCTTC. Translating gives CSALGEGWDEQFF.

The J gene is TRBJ2-3, the V gene TRBV20-1; 9 nucleotides align to TRBD2. Germline V lookup: CDR1 DFQATT, CDR2 SNEGSKA (reference sequence). V gave up 5 bases and J gave up 2 bases; unmatched junction bases: 5. The CDR3 is made up of 14 amino acids. Here the CDR3 DNA reads TGCAGTGCTGGAAGGACTAGCGACACAGATACGCAGTATTTT. As protein: CSAGRTSDTDTQYF.

The CDR3 DNA reads TGTGCCAGCAGCGTGAGAGACACTGAAGCTTTCTTT. Protein sequence: CASSVRDTEAFF. The genes are TRBV11-3 and TRBJ1-1; D remains unclear. The CDR3 is made up of 12 amino acids. Trimming removed 5 bases from V and 3 bases from J, with 7 bases in between. Germline V CDR1 and CDR2: SGHNT, YENEEA. Full variable domain (outside the CDR3, taken from reference TRBV11-3 and TRBJ1-1): EAGVVQSPRYKIIEKKQPVAFWCNPISGHNTLYWYLQNLGQGPELLIRYENEEAVDDSQLPKDRFSAERLKGVDSTLKIQPAELGDSAVYLCASSVRDTEAFFGQGTRLTVV.

This clonotype has a handful of counts. This chain links TRBV18 with TRBJ2-4; no reliable D call. This CDR3 is built from 16 residues. The V gene lost 4 bases and the J gene lost 5 bases, with 18 bases spanning the gap. The germline gives CDR1 KGHSH, CDR2 LQKENI. In DNA form, the CDR3 reads TGTGCCAGCTCACAAAAAGCCACCCCCCAGCAAAACATTCAGTACTTC. Its protein is CASSQKATPQQNIQYF.

This clonotype was counted only a few times. One base away lies a much larger clone, so this may be a sequencing read error. The chain links TRBV6-2 or TRBV6-3 to TRBJ2-5, with TRBD2 matching 14 bases. V dropped 4 bases and J dropped 11; count of bases not matched to a gene: 12. The V gene's germline CDR1 is MNHEY and CDR2 SVGEGT. The CDR3 has 16 residues. Here the CDR3 reads CASSFYMTSGRGEQYF. CDR3 DNA sequence: TGTGCCAGCAGTTTCTATATGACTAGCGGGAGGGGTGAGCAGTACTTC.

The V gene is TRBV6-5, the J gene TRBJ2-7; TRBD1 aligns across 9 bases. V trimming: 4 bases; J trimming: 4 bases; junction bases outside the gene matches: 8. The CDR3 loop spans 15 amino acids. Germline values: CDR1 MNHEY, CDR2 SVGAGI. The CDR3 sequence is CASSWSDRGSYEQYF. As DNA, the CDR3 is TGTGCCAGCAGTTGGTCGGACAGGGGTTCATACGAGCAGTACTTC.

The V gene is TRBV28, the J gene TRBJ1-2, with D unclear. The CDR3 runs 15 residues. Germline lookup yields CDR1 MDHEN and CDR2 SYDVKM. Trimming cost V 4 bases and J 1 base, with 13 bases left between them. The CDR3 DNA sequence: TGTGCCAGCAGTTCAATGACAAGGATTAACTATGGCTACACCTTC. Translation: CASSSMTRINYGYTF.

The chain is built from TRBV2 and TRBJ1-1; 9 bases map to TRBD1. The junction had 5 bases not matched to a gene; V was cut back by 6 bases and J by 3 bases. CDR3 length equals 14 residues. The germline V gene has CDR1 SNHLY and CDR2 FYNNEI. The CDR3 sequence: CASRRDRADTEAFF. The DNA of the CDR3 is TGTGCCAGCAGGAGGGACAGGGCTGACACTGAAGCTTTCTTT.

The chain joins TRBV20-1 to TRBJ2-3; D might be TRBD1 or TRBD2, each matching 5 bases. The germline gives CDR1 DFQATT, CDR2 SNEGSKA (reference sequence). The CDR3 totals 15 residues. The V end lost 5 bases, the J end lost 1 base, and 16 bases lay between the germline ends. CDR3 sequence reads: CSASGHRAGTDTQYF. In DNA, the CDR3 is TGCAGTGCTTCCGGACACCGAGCGGGCACAGATACGCAGTATTTT.

The rearrangement joins TRBV20-1 to TRBJ1-6; TRBD1 matches 7 bases. V was pared by 6 bases and J by 10 bases, with 15 bases of the junction left unmatched. Germline CDR1 is DFQATT and CDR2 is SNEGSKA (reference sequence). The CDR3 loop spans 15 amino acids. The chain's CDR3 is CSADPGQRVSSPLHF. As DNA, the CDR3 is TGCAGTGCAGACCCGGGACAGAGAGTAAGCTCACCCCTCCACTTT.

This clonotype was detected once. This sequence joins TRBV5-1 and TRBJ2-7; 7 positions match TRBD1. Losses at the gene ends were 4 bases for V and 2 bases for J; bases not matched to a gene: 9. There are 15 residues in the CDR3. Per the germline V gene, CDR1 is SGHRS and CDR2 is YFSETQ. CDR3 DNA sequence: TGCGCCAGCAGCCCTACAGGGGTCCCGCCCTACGAGCAGTACTTC. Translated, it gives CASSPTGVPPYEQYF.

This clonotype was observed a single time. The chain recombines TRBV12-5 with TRBJ2-4; perhaps TRBD1 as D (5 bases). CDR3 size: 15 residues. Germline CDR1 reads LGHNT; CDR2 reads FRNRAP. V lost 8 bases, J lost 3 bases, and 17 bases lay in between. The CDR3 DNA reads as TGTGCTAGTCCCAACAGGTCCCCGGGCAAAAACATTCAGTACTTC. It encodes CASPNRSPGKNIQYF.

This clonotype occurred a few times. V gene TRBV6-5 combines with J gene TRBJ2-3; D remains unclear. Germline CDR1 is MNHEY and CDR2 is SVGAGI. V was pared by 4 bases and J by 0 bases, with 11 bases between. The CDR3 runs 15 residues. The CDR3 nucleotides read TGTGCCAGCAGTTTTTCATGGTCTAGCACAGATACGCAGTATTTT. Translated: CASSFSWSSTDTQYF.

V is TRBV9 and J is TRBJ2-7; possible D gene TRBD2, 6 bases. The J call may be in error: the DNA end matches TRBJ2-5 better. This CDR3 has 13 amino acids. In germline, CDR1 is SGDLS, CDR2 YYNGEE. The CDR3 reads CASSVGGKETQYF. The CDR3 DNA reads as TGTGCCAGCAGCGTCGGCGGGAAAGAGACCCAGTACTTC.

The chain has TRBV27 and TRBJ2-1; a weak D match, TRBD2 (6 bases). The J call could be wrong; TRBJ2-2 is a better fit for the DNA end. Germline CDR1 and CDR2: MNHEY and SMNVEV (reference sequence). The CDR3 length is 12 residues. CDR3 nucleotide sequence: TGTGCCAGCAGTCCGGGAGCCGGGGAGCTGTTTTTT. This sequence encodes CASSPGAGELFF.

There are a few counts of this clonotype. The chain uses TRBV3-1 and TRBJ2-3, with 14 bases matching TRBD2. V lost 0 bases, J lost 6 bases, and 11 bases stayed unmatched. Germline V gives CDR1 LGHDT, CDR2 YNNKEL (reference sequence). The CDR3 is 19 residues long. This chain's CDR3 is CASSQDLPGLAGGWDTQYF. The CDR3 region has the DNA TGTGCCAGCAGCCAAGATCTTCCCGGACTAGCGGGAGGTTGGGATACGCAGTATTTT.

In its sample, this clonotype was seen a few times. The chain is built from TRBV11-2 and TRBJ2-1; TRBD2 agrees at 8 bases. CDR1 and CDR2 from the germline V gene are SGHAT and FQNNGV. V trimming: 4 bases; J trimming: 0 bases; junction bases outside the gene matches: 17. This CDR3 spans 20 amino acids. CDR3 sequence reads: CASSSAGDSWIRSSYNEQFF. The CDR3 nucleotides read TGTGCCAGCAGCTCAGCGGGGGATTCGTGGATTCGCAGCTCCTACAATGAGCAGTTCTTC.

This clonotype has more than one count but fewer than ten. The rearrangement joins TRBV30 to TRBJ2-7, with D possibly matching TRBD2 (6 bases). Germline V CDR1 and CDR2: GTSNPN, SVGIG (reference sequence). Trimming took off 3 bases at V and 5 bases at J, with 8 bases between the two ends. CDR3 length equals 11 residues. The CDR3 region has the DNA TGTGCCTGGAGCCCGGGGGACGAGCAGTACTTC. This gives the protein CAWSPGDEQYF.

The V and J genes are TRBV20-1 and TRBJ2-5, with 8 bases identical to TRBD2. The end of the DNA fits TRBJ2-7 better, so the J call may be wrong. The CDR3 contains 15 residues. Germline loops: CDR1 DFQATT, CDR2 SNEGSKA (reference sequence). The DNA of the CDR3 is TGCAGTGCTCGAGTCCCGGGACTAGAATCCTACGAGCAGTACTTC. Translated: CSARVPGLESYEQYF.

The chain couples TRBV9 to TRBJ2-3, with 13 bases matching TRBD2. CDR1 is SGDLS and CDR2 is YYNGEE in the germline V gene. The CDR3 is made up of 16 amino acids. The junction had 6 bases not matched to a gene; V was cut back by 2 bases and J by 6 bases. The CDR3 sequence is CASSVQTSGGLDTQYF. The CDR3 nucleotides are TGTGCCAGCAGCGTCCAGACTAGCGGGGGGCTCGATACGCAGTATTTT.

There are a few counts of this clonotype. Possible read error: a much larger clone is one base away. The rearrangement links TRBV2 to TRBJ2-1; the D is unclear. The V end lost 6 bases, the J end lost 3 bases, and 3 bases lay between the germline ends. The CDR3 sequence is 11 residues long. CDR1 is SNHLY and CDR2 is FYNNEI in the germline V gene. DNA of the CDR3: TGTGCCAGCAGGAACTACAATGAGCAGTTCTTC. Translating gives CASRNYNEQFF. Using reference TRBV2 and TRBJ2-1 for the parts outside the CDR3, the full variable domain is EPEVTQTPSHQVTQMGQEVILRCVPISNHLYFYWYRQILGQKVEFLVSFYNNEISEKSEIFDDQFSVERPDGSNFTLKIRSTKLEDSAMYFCASRNYNEQFFGPGTRLTVL.

This clonotype was detected only a few times. V gene TRBV7-2 combines with J gene TRBJ2-5, with D uncertain. The CDR3 is 14 amino acids. Between the trimmed V and J ends, which lost 1 base and 0 bases, there was a span of 6 bases. The germline V gene has CDR1 SGHTA and CDR2 FQGNSA. CDR3 DNA: TGTGCCAGCAGCTTAGTTGGAGACCAAGAGACCCAGTACTTC. Its protein is CASSLVGDQETQYF.

The table lists this clonotype with a few counts. Its ends do not fully match the called genes, so a read error is possible. This chain connects TRBV7-2 to TRBJ2-1; 11 nucleotides match TRBD2. The CDR3 sequence is 16 residues long. Looked up from germline, CDR1 is SGHTA and CDR2 is FQGNSA. The CDR3, as DNA: TGTGCCAACAGCTTAGTCCGACTAGCGGGAAAAAATGAGCAGTTCTTC. It specifies CANSLVRLAGKNEQFF.

The rearrangement joins TRBV20-1 to TRBJ2-5, with 13 bases that match TRBD2. The CDR3 is made up of 15 amino acids. Germline-derived CDR1 and CDR2 are DFQATT and SNEGSKA (reference sequence). The J segment lost 4 bases and the V segment lost 6 bases, leaving 8 bases of the junction unmatched. CDR3 protein: CSALALAGGRETQYF. The CDR3 coding sequence is TGCAGTGCGCTCGCACTAGCGGGAGGGAGAGAGACCCAGTACTTC.

The V call is TRBV5-8, the J call TRBJ2-7, with 9 positions matching TRBD2. V shed 4 bases and J 0 bases; nucleotides not matched to a gene: 5. Germline V gene sequence: CDR1 SGHTS, CDR2 YDEGEE. This CDR3 is 15 amino acids long. The CDR3 sequence is CASSRGLASSYEQYF. The CDR3 nucleotides are TGTGCCAGCAGCCGCGGACTAGCGAGCTCCTACGAGCAGTACTTC.

The J gene is TRBJ1-2, the V gene TRBV9, with 9 bases aligning to TRBD1. Trimming took 3 bases from V and 7 from J; bases not matched to a gene: 7. Germline CDR1 and CDR2: SGDLS and YYNGEE. The CDR3 runs to 14 residues. CDR3 coding DNA: TGTGCCAGCAGCGCCCGACAGGGGGTCTCTGGCTACACCTTC. It translates to CASSARQGVSGYTF.

The chain has TRBV18 and TRBJ2-5; 13 bases are shared with TRBD2. The CDR3 has 18 amino acids. Germline trimming cut 2 bases from V and 2 bases from J; bases unmatched to any gene: 8. Per germline, CDR1 KGHSH and CDR2 LQKENI. The CDR3 DNA is TGTGCCAGCTCACCATCTTTGGGACTAGCGGGAAGTCAAGAGACCCAGTACTTC. Its protein product is CASSPSLGLAGSQETQYF.